Here is one T cell receptor beta chain with its context. TCRdb keeps only in-frame clones here, not all; method: immunoSEQ multiplex PCR. This sample carries 35,000 to 45,000 clones, around 87% of them seen once, and the ten largest clones take about 4.3%. Blood sampling took place at baseline, cycle 4 day 1, and cycle 7 day 1. The data belong to a study of OX40 agonist ivuxolimab in advanced cancers. Looking at the study overall: Treatment of patients was with ivuxolimab, an agonistic anti-OX40 (CD134) antibody. Patients with prior anti-PD-1, anti-PD-L1 or anti-CTLA-4 therapy were eligible; about 40% had some.

V was shortened by 1 base and J by 2 bases, with 9 bases between the two germline ends. Germline loops: CDR1 GTSNPN, CDR2 SVGIG (reference sequence). The CDR3 is 14 residues long. Source: CD4+ or CD8+ T cells sorted from blood, taken in a trial of the OX40 agonist ivuxolimab. The clonotype comes from an adult with an advanced solid tumor such as melanoma, head and neck, liver or kidney cancer. The chain carries TRBV30 and TRBJ1-5; maybe TRBD1 (6 bases). CDR3 nucleotide sequence: TGTGCCTGGAGTGGGCGGGGGCGCAATCAGCCCCAGCATTTT. As protein: CAWSGRGRNQPQHF.